The 2 T cell receptor beta chains below all came from one sample that was sequenced in a study of response to subunit inactivated influenza vaccine. TCRdb called the RT-PCR reads again in MiXCR, with one record for every CDR3 protein. The sample holds around 580,000 distinct CDR3 sequences, about 15% seen once. This specimen was PBMCs from blood, taken 11 to 12 days after vaccination. The receptor set was obtained from a man aged 45-65 years who received an inactivated influenza vaccine.

The gene calls are TRBV6-2 or TRBV6-3 and TRBJ1-5; 7 bases line up with TRBD1. The germline V gene has CDR1 MNHEY and CDR2 SVGEGT. V was pared by 0 bases and J by 2 bases, with 4 bases of the junction left unmatched. This CDR3 has 16 amino acids. In DNA, the CDR3 is TGTGCCAGCAGTTACTCGTCCAGGGGGGGCAATCAGCCCCAGCATTTT. Encoded protein: CASSYSSRGGNQPQHF.

In its sample, this clonotype was seen many times. The V gene is TRBV5-1, the J gene TRBJ1-1, with 7 bases that match TRBD1. This CDR3 comprises 15 residues. Trimming took 1 base from V and 3 from J; bases not matched to a gene: 6. Per the germline V gene, CDR1 is SGHRS and CDR2 is YFSETQ. The CDR3 reads CASSLTDRVYTEAFF. CDR3 DNA sequence: TGCGCCAGCAGCTTGACCGACAGGGTGTACACTGAAGCTTTCTTT.